What follows describes a single TCR beta chain. Antigen specificity is unknown. The data were obtained in a study of early T cells in non-severe SARS-CoV-2 infection. Overall study: With bulk RNA from unsorted whole blood as input, sequencing yielded unpaired chains. The study's findings and limits: Matching with VDJdb favored anti-spike CD8 responses (missing private and CD4 specificities).

Individual cDNA molecules received unique molecular identifiers during library preparation. TCRdb used MiXCR to reprocess the 5' RACE reads, holding one entry per CDR3 protein. The sample contains some 76,000 distinct CDR3 sequences, around 16% of which appear only once. Per the germline V gene, CDR1 is GTSNPN and CDR2 is SVGIG (reference sequence). V was cut by 8 bases and J by 1 base, with 20 bases left in between. This CDR3 is 15 amino acids long. V is TRBV30 and J is TRBJ1-1; D may be TRBD1 (5 bases). The specimen was whole blood. This receptor was identified in an adult who was a healthcare worker with PCR-confirmed SARS-CoV-2 infection or an uninfected control (not recorded which). The CDR3 is CARDSSGIRNTEAFF. The CDR3 DNA reads as TGTGCCAGAGACTCTTCAGGGATCAGGAACACTGAAGCTTTCTTT. Together with reference TRBV30 and TRBJ1-1, the CDR3 gives the full variable domain: SQTIHQWPATLVQPVGSPLSLECTVEGTSNPNLYWYRQAAGRGLQLLFYSVGIGQISSEVPQNLSASRPQDRQFILSSKKLLLSDSGFYLCARDSSGIRNTEAFFGQGTRLTVV.